This TCR beta chain was observed in a study of cytomegalovirus exposure and HLA in healthy donors. PCR primers comprised 60 Vbeta and 13 Jbeta primers. Using immunoSEQ multiplex PCR, the repertoire was profiled, and TCRdb retains in-frame clones only, with some absent. The data contain 180,000 or so clones, more than 65% of them singletons. This receptor was taken from a male donor in good health and CMV-seronegative. The specimen was PBMCs.

CDR3 bases: TGTGCCAGCAGCTTGGCGGGTCCGGGGAACTATGGCTACACCTTC. Its protein product is CASSLAGPGNYGYTF. V is TRBV5-5 and J is TRBJ1-2, with unresolved D. V was cut by 0 bases and J by 2 bases, with 11 bases left in between. Germline V gene sequence: CDR1 SGHKS, CDR2 YYEKEE (reference sequence). This CDR3 spans 15 amino acids.